A selection of T cell receptor beta chains follows, all from one sample in a study of persistence of HIV-infected CD4 T cells. Repertoires were generated with immunoSEQ multiplex PCR, while TCRdb's copy carries only in-frame clones and drops some. Of 15,000 to 20,000 clones in the sample, 65% were seen once. Antigens of these TCRs are unknown. Sequenced material: CD4+ T cells sorted from PBMCs after roughly 17-hour stimulation, taken from a patient who received antiretroviral therapy. The receptor source for this set is an adult woman with HIV who was CMV-seropositive. Each CDR3 is given with its conserved first and last residue. A D gene is named only where the DNA matches it firmly. Clone size is shown for a subset of rows, as once, few, many or a class of expanded clone.

d_gene: NA; abundance: few; v_gene: TRBV6-1; j_gene: TRBJ1-1; CDR3aa: CASSEARNTEAFF; CDR3nt: TGTGCCAGCAGTGAAGCTCGGAACACTGAAGCTTTCTTT
d_gene: TRBD2; abundance: NA; v_gene: TRBV7-3; j_gene: TRBJ2-1; CDR3aa: CASSLGLAYNEQFF; CDR3nt: TGTGCCAGCAGCTTGGGACTAGCTTACAATGAGCAGTTCTTC
d_gene: NA; abundance: few; v_gene: TRBV7-8; j_gene: TRBJ2-2; CDR3aa: CASSPTATGELFF; CDR3nt: TGTGCCAGCAGCCCCACAGCCACCGGGGAGCTGTTTTTT
d_gene: NA; abundance: NA; v_gene: TRBV25-1; j_gene: TRBJ1-2; CDR3aa: CASSDPGRVIGYTF; CDR3nt: TGTGCCAGCAGTGATCCTGGCAGGGTTATAGGCTACACCTTC
d_gene: NA; abundance: NA; v_gene: TRBV2; j_gene: TRBJ2-5; CDR3aa: CASSSERGASRETQYF; CDR3nt: TGTGCCAGCAGTAGCGAAAGAGGAGCTAGCCGGGAGACCCAGTACTTC
d_gene: NA; abundance: NA; v_gene: TRBV18; j_gene: TRBJ2-7; CDR3aa: CASSPTLGGLYEQYF; CDR3nt: TGTGCCAGCTCACCGACATTGGGGGGGCTCTACGAGCAGTACTTC
d_gene: TRBD1; abundance: NA; v_gene: TRBV27; j_gene: TRBJ1-4; CDR3aa: CASRLGQAEKLFF; CDR3nt: TGTGCCAGCAGGCTGGGACAGGCTGAAAAACTGTTTTTT
d_gene: NA; abundance: once; v_gene: TRBV19; j_gene: TRBJ1-1; CDR3aa: CASSTNLNTEAFF; CDR3nt: TGTGCCAGTAGTACGAACTTGAACACTGAAGCTTTCTTT
d_gene: NA; abundance: once; v_gene: TRBV11-3; j_gene: TRBJ2-1; CDR3aa: CASSPGQSNEQFF; CDR3nt: TGTGCCAGCAGCCCCGGACAGAGCAATGAGCAGTTCTTC
d_gene: NA; abundance: few; v_gene: TRBV18; j_gene: TRBJ1-4; CDR3aa: CASSPERDLEKLFF; CDR3nt: TGTGCCAGCTCACCTGAAAGGGACCTTGAAAAACTGTTTTTT
d_gene: NA; abundance: NA; v_gene: TRBV19; j_gene: TRBJ1-2; CDR3aa: CASRNRDYGYTF; CDR3nt: TGTGCCAGCAGGAACAGGGACTATGGCTACACCTTC
d_gene: NA; abundance: NA; v_gene: TRBV5-4; j_gene: TRBJ1-2; CDR3aa: CASSLRAPRYGYTF; CDR3nt: TGTGCCAGCAGCCTCAGGGCCCCACGGTATGGCTACACCTTC
d_gene: NA; abundance: NA; v_gene: TRBV18; j_gene: TRBJ1-5; CDR3aa: CASSQGGGSNQPQHF; CDR3nt: TGTGCCAGCTCACAGGGAGGAGGAAGCAATCAGCCCCAGCATTTT
d_gene: NA; abundance: few; v_gene: TRBV5-1; j_gene: TRBJ1-2; CDR3aa: CASSPSGTNYGYTF; CDR3nt: TGCGCCAGCAGCCCATCAGGGACGAACTATGGCTACACCTTC
d_gene: TRBD2; abundance: once; v_gene: TRBV5-1; j_gene: TRBJ2-1; CDR3aa: CASSLVFGGGVTNEQFF; CDR3nt: TGCGCCAGCAGCTTGGTATTCGGCGGGGGGGTAACCAATGAGCAGTTCTTC
d_gene: NA; abundance: NA; v_gene: TRBV5-1; j_gene: TRBJ1-4; CDR3aa: CASTPDRRDEKLFF; CDR3nt: TGCGCCAGCACCCCGGATCGGCGGGATGAAAAACTGTTTTTT
d_gene: TRBD2; abundance: NA; v_gene: TRBV3-1/TRBV3-2; j_gene: TRBJ2-1; CDR3aa: CASSQEWTSGGAYNEQFF; CDR3nt: TGTGCCAGCAGCCAAGAGTGGACTAGCGGGGGGGCATACAATGAGCAGTTCTTC
d_gene: NA; abundance: NA; v_gene: TRBV12-5; j_gene: TRBJ1-1; CDR3aa: CASGLGQKLNTEAFF; CDR3nt: TGTGCTAGTGGTTTGGGACAGAAATTGAACACTGAAGCTTTCTTT
d_gene: NA; abundance: NA; v_gene: TRBV19; j_gene: TRBJ2-2; CDR3aa: CASGNTGELFF; CDR3nt: TGTGCCAGCGGGAACACCGGGGAGCTGTTTTTT
d_gene: NA; abundance: few; v_gene: TRBV3-1/TRBV3-2; j_gene: TRBJ1-2; CDR3aa: CASSRVDSGYTF; CDR3nt: TGTGCCAGCAGTCGGGTAGATTCTGGCTACACCTTC
d_gene: NA; abundance: once; v_gene: TRBV10-3; j_gene: TRBJ2-2; CDR3aa: CAIRRATGELFF; CDR3nt: TGTGCCATCAGGAGAGCCACCGGGGAGCTGTTTTTT
d_gene: NA; abundance: NA; v_gene: TRBV12-3/TRBV12-4; j_gene: TRBJ1-2; CDR3aa: CASSLRPYGYTF; CDR3nt: TGTGCCAGCAGTTTAAGGCCCTATGGCTACACCTTC
d_gene: NA; abundance: NA; v_gene: TRBV19; j_gene: TRBJ1-2; CDR3aa: CASRETVYGYTF; CDR3nt: TGTGCCAGTAGGGAGACAGTCTATGGCTACACCTTC
d_gene: TRBD1; abundance: NA; v_gene: TRBV3-1/TRBV3-2; j_gene: TRBJ1-4; CDR3aa: CASSQELGQGNEKLFF; CDR3nt: TGTGCCAGCAGCCAAGAACTCGGACAGGGGAATGAAAAACTGTTTTTT
d_gene: TRBD1; abundance: NA; v_gene: TRBV30; j_gene: TRBJ1-4; CDR3aa: CAWGQGLGEKLFF; CDR3nt: TGTGCCTGGGGACAGGGTTTGGGTGAAAAACTGTTTTTT
d_gene: NA; abundance: NA; v_gene: TRBV19; j_gene: TRBJ1-3; CDR3aa: CASSMVASSGNTIYF; CDR3nt: TGTGCCAGTAGTATGGTCGCCAGCTCTGGAAACACCATATATTTT
d_gene: TRBD1; abundance: few; v_gene: TRBV6-1; j_gene: TRBJ1-1; CDR3aa: CASSDHHRGAAAFF; CDR3nt: TGTGCCAGCAGTGACCACCACAGGGGCGCCGCAGCTTTCTTT
d_gene: TRBD1; abundance: NA; v_gene: TRBV25-1; j_gene: TRBJ2-5; CDR3aa: CASSDRGQGGGETQYF; CDR3nt: TGTGCCAGCAGTGACCGAGGACAGGGAGGTGGAGAGACCCAGTACTTC
d_gene: NA; abundance: NA; v_gene: TRBV6-1; j_gene: TRBJ1-2; CDR3aa: CASSEAVGVRYGYTF; CDR3nt: TGTGCCAGCAGTGAAGCGGTGGGGGTAAGGTATGGCTACACCTTC
d_gene: TRBD1; abundance: NA; v_gene: TRBV5-1; j_gene: TRBJ1-2; CDR3aa: CASSSLFGDRFGYTF; CDR3nt: TGCGCCAGCTCCTCCTTGTTCGGGGACAGGTTTGGCTACACCTTC
d_gene: TRBD1; abundance: once; v_gene: TRBV7-3; j_gene: TRBJ1-6; CDR3aa: CASSRTGTDNSPLHF; CDR3nt: TGTGCCAGCAGCCGGACCGGGACAGATAATTCACCCCTCCACTTT
d_gene: TRBD1; abundance: few; v_gene: TRBV2; j_gene: TRBJ1-4; CDR3aa: CATQPRGRGGLDEKLFF; CDR3nt: TGTGCCACCCAACCCAGGGGGCGCGGCGGGCTCGATGAAAAACTGTTTTTT
d_gene: TRBD2; abundance: medium-sized; v_gene: TRBV29-1; j_gene: TRBJ2-2; CDR3aa: CSVSKRGATGELFF; CDR3nt: TGCAGCGTTAGTAAGCGGGGGGCCACCGGGGAGCTGTTTTTT
d_gene: NA; abundance: NA; v_gene: TRBV23-1; j_gene: TRBJ2-3; CDR3aa: CASSQSSRVGDTQYF; CDR3nt: TGCGCCAGCAGTCAATCGAGCAGGGTAGGAGATACGCAGTATTTT
d_gene: NA; abundance: NA; v_gene: TRBV30; j_gene: TRBJ2-3; CDR3aa: CAWSAGQSTDTQYF; CDR3nt: TGTGCCTGGAGTGCCGGACAGTCCACAGATACGCAGTATTTT
d_gene: TRBD1; abundance: NA; v_gene: TRBV3-1/TRBV3-2; j_gene: TRBJ1-5; CDR3aa: CASSYGQGPQPQHF; CDR3nt: TGTGCCAGCAGCTACGGACAGGGCCCTCAGCCCCAGCATTTT
d_gene: TRBD2; abundance: NA; v_gene: TRBV5-1; j_gene: TRBJ2-3; CDR3aa: CASSLRQGGADTQYF; CDR3nt: TGCGCCAGCAGCTTGCGCCAGGGAGGGGCAGATACGCAGTATTTT
d_gene: NA; abundance: NA; v_gene: TRBV7-3; j_gene: TRBJ1-2; CDR3aa: CASSPLAGGGYTF; CDR3nt: TGTGCCAGCAGCCCCCTTGCGGGAGGTGGCTACACCTTC
d_gene: NA; abundance: NA; v_gene: TRBV18; j_gene: TRBJ1-6; CDR3aa: CASSPRTQDNSPLHF; CDR3nt: TGTGCCAGCTCACCAAGGACTCAGGATAATTCACCCCTCCACTTT
d_gene: TRBD2; abundance: NA; v_gene: TRBV5-1; j_gene: TRBJ2-3; CDR3aa: CASSQGLAVDTQYF; CDR3nt: TGCGCCAGCAGCCAAGGACTAGCCGTGGATACGCAGTATTTT